This TCR beta chain was captured in a study of response to subunit inactivated influenza vaccine. Regarding the study as a whole: There was a suggestion from the authors that each seasonal influenza vaccination recruits few new T cells.

This clonotype showed up many times. The antigen remains unidentified. Germline values: CDR1 SGHAT, CDR2 FQNNGV. This CDR3 contains 15 residues. V dropped 1 base and J dropped 0 bases, with 10 bases sitting between them. In TCRdb, the RT-PCR reads were re-called with MiXCR into one record per CDR3 protein. The table shows about 700,000 distinct CDR3 sequences, with 14% occurring only once. The origin of this receptor is a man in his fifties who received an inactivated influenza vaccine. V usage is TRBV11-2 and J usage is TRBJ2-7; D is uncertain. This sample comprised PBMCs from blood, obtained roughly 2 weeks before vaccination. CDR3 nucleotides: TGTGCCAGCAGCTTAGGGTACGATAGCTCCTACGAGCAGTACTTC. Amino acids: CASSLGYDSSYEQYF.